This TCR beta chain originates from a study of blood T cell repertoires in COVID-19. Study-level background: Spain, Italy and the United States supplied samples that represented acute and convalescent COVID-19. T cells, B-cell-depleted T cells, or PBMCs supplied cDNA or gDNA.

This CDR3 region has 15 residues. With V trimmed by 3 bases and J by 1 base, 3 bases remained unmatched. Looked up from germline, CDR1 is SQVTM and CDR2 is ANQGSEA. Original processing notes: Nucleated cell number was recorded as an estimate derived from reference gene primer amplification. This table comes from immunoSEQ multiplex PCR, and its TCRdb copy is limited to in-frame clones, with some not included. V, J and clone size are those of that table, while D and trimming were read from the DNA. Among about 100,000 clones listed, 75% to 90% were seen once. Sequencing was done on a sample of peripheral blood. This receptor was identified in a man older than 75 with acute or convalescent COVID-19. This chain joins TRBV29-1 and TRBJ2-3, with 11 positions matching TRBD2. The CDR3 here is CSVDGTSGRTDTQYF. The DNA for the CDR3 is TGCAGCGTTGATGGGACTAGCGGACGCACAGATACGCAGTATTTT.